These 7 T cell receptor beta chains originate from one sample sequenced in a study of shared clonotypes between healthy human individuals. TCRdb keeps only in-frame clones here, not all; method: immunoSEQ multiplex PCR. The table has about 700,000 clones, approximately 79% seen once. The sample taken for sequencing was memory CD4+ T cells sorted from blood. Subset described: CD45RA-negative fraction. The origin of the receptors is a woman in her 30s in good health.

The CDR3: CASRTQGGGTEAFF. The CDR3 DNA sequence: TGTGCCAGCAGAACACAGGGAGGAGGTACTGAAGCTTTCTTT. The chain recombines TRBV6-5 with TRBJ1-1; D possibly corresponds to TRBD1 (6 bases). The germline CDR1 and CDR2 sequences are MNHEY and SVGAGI. The CDR3 covers 14 residues. V lost 6 bases and J 5 bases, leaving 16 bases between the germline ends.

The rearrangement links TRBV4-2 to TRBJ2-5; the match to TRBD2 covers 13 bases. Germline V CDR1 and CDR2: LGHNA, YNFKEQ. The CDR3 runs 15 residues. V dropped 4 bases and J dropped 4; count of bases not matched to a gene: 3. The CDR3 region has the DNA TGTGCCAGCAGCCCGGGACTAGCGGGATCAGAGACCCAGTACTTC. This sequence encodes CASSPGLAGSETQYF.

For this clone: This sample includes further DNA sequences coding for the same CDR3. The genes are TRBV5-1 and TRBJ2-5; the D gene is possibly TRBD2 (6 bases). There are 15 residues in the CDR3. With 2 bases removed from V and 1 base from J, the gap between germline ends came to 12 bases. Looked up from germline, CDR1 is SGHRS and CDR2 is YFSETQ. The CDR3 loop is CASSLRSGSQETQYF. The CDR3, as DNA: TGCGCCAGCAGCTTACGTAGCGGTTCCCAAGAGACCCAGTACTTC.

A few counts support this clone. The rearrangement joins TRBV7-3 to TRBJ2-1, with 9 positions matching TRBD1. Trimming removed 5 bases from V and 6 bases from J; junction bases left unmatched: 11. CDR1 SGHTA and CDR2 FQGTGA come from the germline V gene. The CDR3 runs to 16 residues. CDR3 region: CASSNPGQGSGNEQFF. As DNA, the CDR3 is TGTGCCAGCAGCAACCCGGGACAGGGATCGGGCAATGAGCAGTTCTTC.

V is TRBV11-2 and J is TRBJ2-3, with D perhaps matching TRBD1 (6 bases). Trimming took off 2 bases at V and 3 bases at J, with 12 bases between the two ends. The CDR3 totals 15 residues. Germline-derived CDR1 and CDR2 are SGHAT and FQNNGV. The CDR3 region is CASSLMSGQTDTQYF. CDR3 DNA: TGTGCCAGCAGCTTAATGTCGGGACAAACAGATACGCAGTATTTT.

This rearrangement joins TRBV5-1 to TRBJ2-3; maybe TRBD1 (5 bases). The CDR3 is 15 amino acids. The V end lost 5 bases, the J end lost 0 bases, and 13 bases lay between the germline ends. Germline-derived CDR1 and CDR2 are SGHRS and YFSETQ. CDR3 sequence (DNA): TGCGCCAGCAGGTGGCAGGGCCAAAGCACAGATACGCAGTATTTT. Translation: CASRWQGQSTDTQYF.

This chain uses TRBV5-1 with TRBJ2-3; D remains ambiguous. V gave up 0 bases and J gave up 4 bases, with 9 bases separating them. The CDR3 spans 14 residues. In germline, CDR1 is SGHRS, CDR2 YFSETQ. CDR3 protein: CASSLGSRADTQYF. CDR3 sequence (DNA): TGCGCCAGCAGCTTGGGTAGCCGGGCAGATACGCAGTATTTT. Combining the CDR3 with reference TRBV5-1 and TRBJ2-3 gives the whole variable domain KAGVTQTPRYLIKTRGQQVTLSCSPISGHRSVSWYQQTPGQGLQFLFEYFSETQRNKGNFPGRFSGRQFSNSRSEMNVSTLELGDSALYLCASSLGSRADTQYFGPGTRLTVL.